The sequence of this T cell receptor beta chain was determined in a study of glioma-infiltrating T cells. The study, taken as a whole, reports: CDR3 overlap between tissue and blood was very small.

The CDR3 covers 16 residues. The V and J ends lost 3 bases and 2 bases respectively, with 17 bases between them. Germline V gives CDR1 SGDLS, CDR2 YYNGEE. As for this clonotype: The antigen remains undetermined.

Amplification of TCR alpha and beta CDR3 regions from RNA used iRepertoire nested multiplex PCR. One-step reverse transcription and amplification started from approximately 100-400 ng of tissue mRNA or PBMC total RNA. TCRdb ran MiXCR on the multiplex PCR reads and lists one entry per CDR3 protein. The table lists approximately 120,000 distinct CDR3 sequences, roughly 25% of them singletons. Sequenced sample: glioma tissue, nonneoplastic brain tissue, or PBMCs (not recorded which). This chain joins TRBV9 and TRBJ2-5; a weak D match, TRBD2 (5 bases). The sequence was collected from a human donor with low-grade glioma or glioblastoma, undergoing nonglioma brain surgery, or in good health (not recorded which). CDR3 region: CASSAHTGRGQETQYF. CDR3 coding DNA: TGTGCCAGCAGCGCTCACACCGGACGGGGACAAGAGACCCAGTACTTC. Filled out from reference TRBV9 and TRBJ2-5, the complete variable domain reads DSGVTQTPKHLITATGQRVTLRCSPRSGDLSVYWYQQSLDQGLQFLIQYYNGEERAKGNILERFSAQQFPDLHSELNLSSLELGDSALYFCASSAHTGRGQETQYFGPGTRLLVL.